The clone carrying this TCR beta chain appeared many times. Its antigen is not identified. This entry is derived from a study of early T cells in non-severe SARS-CoV-2 infection. As for the study in general: Bulk RNA from unsorted whole blood was sequenced; chains were unpaired.

As part of library construction, unique molecular identifiers were attached to individual cDNA molecules. Using its own MiXCR run on the 5' RACE reads, TCRdb lists one record per CDR3 protein. The repertoire consists of 90,000 to 100,000 distinct CDR3 sequences, with roughly 13% occurring once and the leading ten covering under 2.5%. V was shortened by 3 bases and J by 1 base, with 18 bases between the two germline ends. Germline-derived CDR1 and CDR2 are MDHEN and SYDVKM. The CDR3 runs to 17 residues. Findings and caveats of the study: A preference for anti-spike CD8 responses marked VDJdb matching, which missed private and CD4 specificities.

This rearrangement joins TRBV28 to TRBJ1-2; D perhaps matches TRBD1 (5 bases). Sequencing input: whole blood. The TCR comes from an adult who was a healthcare worker with PCR-confirmed SARS-CoV-2 infection or an uninfected control (not recorded which). The CDR3 region is CASSFPGAENYNYGYTF. The CDR3 DNA reads TGTGCCAGCAGTTTTCCCGGGGCCGAGAATTATAACTATGGCTACACCTTC.